One and the same sample provided the 6 T cell receptor beta chains below, sequenced in a study of shared clonotypes between healthy human individuals. Sequenced by immunoSEQ multiplex PCR; TCRdb stores in-frame clones only, minus some. The sample includes 2.3 million or so clones, approximately 93% of them seen just once. The sequencing sample was made of naive CD4+ T cells from PBMCs. Subset: CD45RA+ positively selected. These receptors all stem from a man between 18 and 35 years old in good health. Some clones in this sample may be carry-over from other donors' samples.

V is TRBV5-1 and J is TRBJ2-1; D not resolved. Germline CDR1 SGHRS, CDR2 YFSETQ. V lost 5 bases to trimming and J lost 7 bases, with 7 bases between them. This CDR3 spans 11 amino acids. The CDR3 loop is CASRLGNEQFF. As DNA, the CDR3 is TGCGCCAGCAGACTTGGGAATGAGCAGTTCTTC.

The DNA for the CDR3 is TGTGCCAGCAGCCAAAGGGCAGGGTCAACAGATACGCAGTATTTT. This sequence encodes CASSQRAGSTDTQYF. V gene TRBV14 combines with J gene TRBJ2-3; possible D gene TRBD1, 5 bases. Trimming left V 2 bases short and J 3 bases short, with 12 bases between. Germline CDR1 SGHDN, CDR2 FVKESK. The CDR3 extends over 15 amino acids.

This clone was found a few times. J is TRBJ1-1 and V is TRBV4-1; 10 positions agree with TRBD1. Germline V lookup: CDR1 MGHRA, CDR2 YSYEKL. V shed 4 bases and J 3 bases; nucleotides not matched to a gene: 2. This CDR3 comprises 14 residues. The CDR3 reads CASSRQGADTEAFF. CDR3 bases: TGCGCCAGCAGCCGACAGGGGGCGGACACTGAAGCTTTCTTT.

The chain is built from TRBV30 and TRBJ2-5; D is perhaps TRBD1 (5 bases). The CDR3 consists of 13 residues. Germline CDR1 reads GTSNPN; CDR2 reads SVGIG (reference sequence). V was pared by 3 bases and J by 5 bases, with 13 bases between. Written as DNA, the CDR3 is TGTGCCTGGAGCGTCAGGGTTGTGGAGACCCAGTACTTC. It translates to CAWSVRVVETQYF.

As for this clone: The same CDR3 arises from other DNA sequences in this sample as well. V usage is TRBV6-1 and J usage is TRBJ1-5; the D is unclear. Trimming removed 1 base at V and 5 bases at J, with 6 bases between. Per the germline V gene, CDR1 is MNHNS and CDR2 is SASEGT. The CDR3 extends over 13 amino acids. CDR3 sequence (DNA): TGTGCCAGCAGTGAAGTTGGTGATCAGCCCCAGCATTTT. Its protein is CASSEVGDQPQHF.

The gene calls are TRBV9 and TRBJ2-5; D might be TRBD1 or TRBD2, each matching 5 bases. The V gene's germline CDR1 is SGDLS and CDR2 YYNGEE. The CDR3 contains 16 residues. Trimming removed 4 bases at V and 2 bases at J, with 18 bases between. The CDR3 DNA follows: TGTGCCAGCAGCAGAGGGGTTCAGACTCTGCAAGAGACCCAGTACTTC. It codes for CASSRGVQTLQETQYF.